This TCR beta chain was retrieved from a study of T cells in Graves' hyperthyroidism and ophthalmopathy. Germline V gene sequence: CDR1 MDHEN, CDR2 SYDVKM. Deletions cut 5 bases from V and 9 bases from J, with 20 bases between. This CDR3 comprises 14 residues. Amplification of TCR beta CDR3 regions was performed using RNA transcripts as template. Primed by the HTBI set, a first-round RT-PCR was run on the TCR CDR3. TCRdb redid the calling of the multiplex PCR reads with MiXCR, one entry per CDR3 protein. The sample holds a few hundred thousand distinct CDR3 sequences, about 15% seen once. No progression to ophthalmopathy during 18 months of follow-up defined stable disease. With a duration under 2 months, the hyperthyroidism was newly diagnosed in patients aged 18 to 65.

The chain couples TRBV28 to TRBJ2-7; D gene unclear. The sequence was collected from a woman under 40 with Graves' hyperthyroidism. Sequencing was performed on blood. The CDR3 sequence: CASSRPTLVARQYF. DNA of the CDR3: TGTGCCAGCAGTCGCCCGACCTTAGTCGCAAGGCAGTACTTC.